This TCR beta chain was profiled in a study of T cells of healthy individuals (dated by TCRdb to between 2018 and 2020). The method behind the library was 5' RACE. Data came from an Illumina MiSeq. TCRdb applied fastp at Q25 and MiXCR to the public reads, then kept only in-frame beta chains. Rows are combined by CDR3 protein, so each entry shows the most common genes and DNA. The sample table lists about 96,000 distinct CDR3 sequences, approximately 16% of them with a count of one. 6.2% of the sample belongs to the ten largest clones. This clonotype showed up just a few times. The specificity of this receptor is unknown. The input lacks base qualities; no much larger clone sits a single base away. The germline V gene supplies CDR1 MDHEN and CDR2 SYDVKM. V is cut by 7 bases and J by 6 bases, and the space between the germline ends is 14 bases. The CDR3 has 13 amino acids, counting the end cysteine and phenylalanine. Only the CDR3 DNA is retained, 39 bases long and in frame from the first base.

The TCR sequence derives from a human donor in good health. The chain couples TRBV28 to TRBJ2-3; no D gene call is confident. CDR3 reads: CASTRHLTDTQYF. The sequenced DNA is TGTGCCAGCACCCGACACCTCACGGATACGCAGTATTTT.